These T cell receptor beta chains were read from a single sample in a study of spatial heterogeneity in lung cancer. TCRdb redid the calling of the 5' RACE reads with MiXCR, one entry per CDR3 protein. The sample holds 55,000 to 70,000 distinct CDR3 sequences, roughly 6.6% seen once. Sequencing used PBMCs, obtained at surgery. The receptors were gathered from a female donor with early-stage non-small cell lung cancer. The CDR3 runs from the conserved cysteine through the conserved F or W. A D gene is named only where the DNA matches it firmly. Only part of the rows carry a size: once, few, many, or a class if the clone is expanded.

D | J | V | size | DNA | CDR3
TRBD2 | TRBJ2-3 | TRBV14 | many | TGTGCCAGCAGCCACATACTAGCGGGGAGCACAGATACGCAGTATTTT | CASSHILAGSTDTQYF
- | TRBJ2-5 | TRBV10-3 | many | TGTGCCATCAGTGAGGGGGAGACCCAGTACTTC | CAISEGETQYF
- | TRBJ1-5 | TRBV7-2 | many | TGTGCCAGCAGCTTAACACAGTATAGCAATCAGCCCCAGCATTTT | CASSLTQYSNQPQHF
- | TRBJ2-5 | TRBV15 | many | TGTGCCACCAGCAGAGATCAGGGAGTTGGAAAGACCCAGTACTTC | CATSRDQGVGKTQYF
- | TRBJ2-5 | TRBV6-5 | many | TGTGCCAGCAAAGGTCCTCGAGGTACCCAGTACTTC | CASKGPRGTQYF
TRBD1 | TRBJ2-5 | TRBV15 | many | TGTGCCACCAGCAGCCGACAGGGACAAGAGACCCAGTACTTC | CATSSRQGQETQYF
- | TRBJ1-6 | TRBV5-1 | many | TGCGCCAGCAGCTTGGTGGGGGGCCGGGGCGATTCACCCCTCCACTTT | CASSLVGGRGDSPLHF
- | TRBJ2-1 | TRBV20-1 | - | TGCAGTGCTAGAGATGGGTCAGGGACAATTCGTTACAATGAGCAGTTCTTC | CSARDGSGTIRYNEQFF
TRBD1 | TRBJ1-2 | TRBV28 | many | TGTGCCAGCACCGGCGGGACAGGGGGCATCTATGGCTACACCTTC | CASTGGTGGIYGYTF
TRBD1 | TRBJ2-5 | TRBV20-1 | - | TGCAGTGCTAGAGACCTTGGACAGGGAAGGCGGACCCAGTACTTC | CSARDLGQGRRTQYF
- | TRBJ2-1 | TRBV28 | many | TGTGCCAGCAGTTTATGGAGCAGCTCCTACAATGAGCAGTTCTTC | CASSLWSSSYNEQFF
TRBD2 | TRBJ2-5 | TRBV4-2 | many | TGTGCCAGCAGCTTTGGGACTAACCAAGAGACCCAGTACTTC | CASSFGTNQETQYF
- | TRBJ2-6 | TRBV6-5 | many | TGTGCCAGCAGTGTCAGTTATACTGGGGCCAACGTCCTGACTTTC | CASSVSYTGANVLTF
TRBD1 | TRBJ2-1 | TRBV2 | many | TGTGCCAGCAGGATGGACAGGGGAGTTTGGCGTGAGCAGTTCTTC | CASRMDRGVWREQFF
TRBD1 | TRBJ1-5 | TRBV4-1 | - | TGCGCCAGCAGACGACAGGGGGCAGGTCAGCCCCAGCATTTT | CASRRQGAGQPQHF
- | TRBJ2-5 | TRBV4-2 | many | TGTGCCAGCAGCCAAGACGGGTCTAGCGTTGAAGAGACCCAGTACTTC | CASSQDGSSVEETQYF
- | TRBJ2-2 | TRBV7-8 | - | TGTGCCAGCAGCTTGGCCGACAGAGGCACCGGGGAGCTGTTTTTT | CASSLADRGTGELFF
- | TRBJ2-5 | TRBV7-9 | many | TGTGCCAGCTGGCTAGAGGAGACCCAGTACTTC | CASWLEETQYF
TRBD1 | TRBJ1-1 | TRBV20-1 | - | TGCAGTGCTAGACCTTGGACAGGGACGAACACTGAAGCTTTCTTT | CSARPWTGTNTEAFF
TRBD1 | TRBJ2-7 | TRBV6-6 | many | TGTGCCAGCAGTTCTTTGACAGGGGACGAGCAGTACTTC | CASSSLTGDEQYF
- | TRBJ2-3 | TRBV5-1 | - | TGCGCCAGCAGCTTGTTCGGGTTGGGGGTAGATACGCAGTATTTT | CASSLFGLGVDTQYF
TRBD1 | TRBJ1-5 | TRBV18 | few | TGTGCCAGCTCACCGCAGGGACAGAATCAGCCCCAGCATTTT | CASSPQGQNQPQHF
TRBD1 | TRBJ1-6 | TRBV5-5 | many | TGTGCCAGCAGCTTAGGGACAGACATTCCACCCCTCCACTTT | CASSLGTDIPPLHF
- | TRBJ1-1 | TRBV27 | many | TGTGCCAGCAGCCTTCAGGGGCTCGGCACTGAAGCTTTCTTT | CASSLQGLGTEAFF
- | TRBJ1-3 | TRBV12-3/TRBV12-4 | many | TGTGCCAGCCCTCAGGGGTTTAGCTCTGGAAACACCATATATTTT | CASPQGFSSGNTIYF
TRBD1 | TRBJ2-7 | TRBV5-1 | many | TGCGCCAGCAGCTTCTGGACAGGGAGCAACGAGCAGTACTTC | CASSFWTGSNEQYF
- | TRBJ1-1 | TRBV12-3/TRBV12-4 | - | TGTGCCAGCAGTTTATGCGTGAACACTGAAGCTTTCTTT | CASSLCVNTEAFF
TRBD1 | TRBJ1-2 | TRBV29-1 | few | TGCAGCGTCGGGACAGGGGATGGCTACACCTTC | CSVGTGDGYTF
TRBD1 | TRBJ2-3 | TRBV5-5 | many | TGTGCCAGCAACGTCCCTGGGACAGGGGGCCAAGATACGCAGTATTTT | CASNVPGTGGQDTQYF
TRBD2 | TRBJ2-3 | TRBV5-8 | many | TGTGCCAGCAGTTCCGGGACTAGCCGTTCCACAGATACGCAGTATTTT | CASSSGTSRSTDTQYF